The 20 T cell receptor beta chains given below trace back to one sample, sequenced in a study of OX40 agonist ivuxolimab in advanced cancers. Libraries were prepared by immunoSEQ multiplex PCR; TCRdb keeps only in-frame clonotypes and omits some of them. This table has about 120,000 clones, around 87% appearing once. The sequencing here drew on CD4+ or CD8+ T cells sorted from blood, taken in a trial of the OX40 agonist ivuxolimab. These receptors originate from an adult with an advanced solid tumor such as melanoma, head and neck, liver or kidney cancer.

This chain links TRBV6-6 with TRBJ2-5; D call uncertain. Germline V lookup: CDR1 MNHNY, CDR2 SVGAGI (reference sequence). The CDR3 covers 14 residues. The V gene lost 5 bases and the J gene lost 2 bases, with 12 bases spanning the gap. CDR3 amino acids: CASSDRAPQETQYF. Written as DNA, the CDR3 is TGTGCCAGCAGTGATAGGGCCCCGCAAGAGACCCAGTACTTC.

This sequence joins TRBV18 and TRBJ2-7; D is perhaps TRBD1 (6 bases). This CDR3 is built from 14 residues. From germline, CDR1 is KGHSH and CDR2 LQKENI. The V gene lost 2 bases and the J gene lost 6 bases, with 14 bases spanning the gap. The CDR3 nucleotides are TGTGCCAGCTCACCAACACTCCAGGGGTTCGAGCAGTACTTC. Its translation: CASSPTLQGFEQYF.

The chain couples TRBV28 to TRBJ1-1, with 8 positions matching TRBD1. Trimming took 6 bases from V and 5 from J; bases not matched to a gene: 8. The CDR3 loop spans 14 amino acids. CDR1 is MDHEN and CDR2 is SYDVKM in the germline V gene. CDR3 amino acids: CASSIPTGVTEAFF. CDR3 sequence (DNA): TGTGCCAGCAGCATTCCGACAGGGGTAACTGAAGCTTTCTTT. Using reference TRBV28 and TRBJ1-1 for the parts outside the CDR3, the full variable domain is DVKVTQSSRYLVKRTGEKVFLECVQDMDHENMFWYRQDPGLGLRLIYFSYDVKMKEKGDIPEGYSVSREKKERFSLILESASTNQTSMYLCASSIPTGVTEAFFGQGTRLTVV.

This chain joins TRBV29-1 and TRBJ2-2; the match to TRBD1 covers 8 bases. After removal of 3 bases from V and 5 bases from J, the junction contained 5 bases not matched to a gene. The CDR3 contains 14 residues. CDR1 and CDR2 (germline): SQVTM, ANQGSEA. CDR3 sequence reads: CSVDGTGGTGELFF. The CDR3 coding sequence is TGCAGCGTTGACGGGACAGGTGGAACCGGGGAGCTGTTTTTT.

The V and J genes are TRBV6-5 and TRBJ1-1; 8 bases match TRBD1. This CDR3 region has 15 residues. Germline CDR1 reads MNHEY; CDR2 reads SVGAGI. The V gene end was trimmed by 2 bases and the J gene end by 7 bases; junction bases not matched to a gene: 9. The CDR3: CASSYVGQGGVEAFF. The CDR3 DNA is TGTGCCAGCAGTTACGTAGGACAGGGCGGCGTTGAAGCTTTCTTT.

The chain carries TRBV19 and TRBJ1-2; no definite D call. Germline assignment: CDR1 LNHDA and CDR2 SQIVND (reference sequence). V was pared by 4 bases and J by 3 bases, with 15 bases between. The CDR3 is 15 amino acids. The chain's CDR3 is CASSTDSYSHYGYTF. The CDR3 DNA reads TGTGCCAGTAGTACCGACTCCTATAGTCACTATGGCTACACCTTC.

The rearrangement joins TRBV5-6 to TRBJ2-7; 9 nucleotides match TRBD1. Germline CDR1 is SGHDT and CDR2 is YYEEEE. V shed 2 bases and J 7 bases; nucleotides not matched to a gene: 4. This CDR3 has 13 amino acids. The CDR3 region is CASSLTGGREQYF. Here the CDR3 DNA reads TGTGCCAGCAGCTTAACAGGGGGCAGGGAGCAGTACTTC.

The rearrangement links TRBV18 to TRBJ1-3, with a possible D match to TRBD1 (5 bases). This CDR3 has 14 residues. The V end was cut by 0 bases, the J end by 2 bases, with 5 bases between. Germline V gives CDR1 KGHSH, CDR2 LQKENI. The CDR3, as DNA: TGTGCCAGCTCACCACCGGGACCTGGAAACACCATATATTTT. This encodes CASSPPGPGNTIYF.

The genes are TRBV18 and TRBJ1-3; D is uncertain. Germline V gene lookup returns CDR1 KGHSH and CDR2 LQKENI. The V and J ends lost 4 bases and 2 bases respectively, with 21 bases between them. CDR3 length: 18 residues. The CDR3 loop reads CASSQGLRWSKPGNTIYF. The CDR3 region has the DNA TGTGCCAGCTCACAGGGCTTGAGATGGTCGAAGCCTGGAAACACCATATATTTT.

The J gene is TRBJ1-4, the V gene TRBV6-1; D possibly corresponds to TRBD1 (5 bases). The germline V gene encodes CDR1 MNHNS and CDR2 SASEGT. V lost 1 base, J lost 3 bases, and 9 bases lay in between. This CDR3 has 15 amino acids. This CDR3 is CASSEVAGPNEKLFF. The CDR3 DNA is TGTGCCAGCAGTGAAGTGGCAGGGCCTAATGAAAAACTGTTTTTT.

The chain uses TRBV6-5 and TRBJ1-5, with TRBD1 as a possible D gene (6 bases). V was clipped by 4 bases and J by 2 bases, with 12 bases between them. Germline assignment: CDR1 MNHEY and CDR2 SVGAGI. This CDR3 region has 15 residues. The CDR3: CASSSPGEGNQPQHF. The CDR3 region has the DNA TGTGCCAGCAGTTCCCCAGGGGAGGGCAATCAGCCCCAGCATTTT.

The chain couples TRBV18 to TRBJ1-1; TRBD1 aligns across 9 bases. The CDR3 covers 14 residues. CDR1 and CDR2 from the germline V gene are KGHSH and LQKENI. Losses at the gene ends were 3 bases for V and 5 bases for J; bases not matched to a gene: 4. In DNA, the CDR3 is TGTGCCAGCTCACCCAAAGACAGGGGGACTGAAGCTTTCTTT. Amino acid sequence: CASSPKDRGTEAFF. The full variable domain, rest sourced from reference TRBV18 and TRBJ1-1, is NAGVMQNPRHLVRRRGQEARLRCSPMKGHSHVYWYRQLPEEGLKFMVYLQKENIIDESGMPKERFSAEFPKEGPSILRIQQVVRGDSAAYFCASSPKDRGTEAFFGQGTRLTVV.

The rearrangement uses TRBV7-2 and TRBJ1-2, with D uncertain. Looked up from germline, CDR1 is SGHTA and CDR2 is FQGNSA. This CDR3 has 14 amino acids. V lost 3 bases, J lost 2 bases, and 10 bases lay in between. CDR3 DNA: TGTGCCAGCAGCTTGTCTGAAGGAAACTATGGCTACACCTTC. Its translation: CASSLSEGNYGYTF.

The J gene is TRBJ2-7, the V gene TRBV11-2; D unclear. Germline V CDR1 and CDR2: SGHAT, FQNNGV. This CDR3 contains 11 residues. Trimming stripped 5 bases from V and 4 bases from J, with 6 bases between. The CDR3 region has the DNA TGTGCCAGCAGCCGGACGTACGAGCAGTACTTC. Translation: CASSRTYEQYF.

V gene TRBV6-1 combines with J gene TRBJ2-7; 8 nucleotides match TRBD1. Trimming cost V 1 base and J 0 bases; bases outside gene matches: 5. Germline V gives CDR1 MNHNS, CDR2 SASEGT. The CDR3 runs to 16 residues. CDR3 loop: CASSEGTGTFSYEQYF. In DNA, the CDR3 is TGTGCCAGCAGTGAAGGGACAGGGACCTTCTCCTACGAGCAGTACTTC.

The chain employs TRBV5-6 and TRBJ2-5, with 10 bases fitting TRBD2. CDR1 is SGHDT, CDR2 YYEEEE, per germline. This CDR3 is 14 amino acids long. V lost 4 bases to trimming and J lost 5 bases; unmatched junction nucleotides: 5. The CDR3 nucleotides are TGTGCCAGCAGCCGAGCGGGGGGGCGTGAGACCCAGTACTTC. This gives the protein CASSRAGGRETQYF.

This clone was counted a single time. V gene TRBV6-6 combines with J gene TRBJ1-3, with D maybe TRBD1 (5 bases). Germline CDR1 is MNHNY and CDR2 is SVGAGI (reference sequence). There are 12 residues in the CDR3. Between the trimmed V and J ends, which lost 8 bases and 4 bases, there was a span of 9 bases. The CDR3 DNA sequence: TGTGCCAGCTTATCAGGGGGAAACACCATATATTTT. It is translated as CASLSGGNTIYF.

The CDR3 nucleotides are TGTGCCAGCAGAGAATTGGGACGGGAAGATGGCTACACCTTC. This gives the protein CASRELGREDGYTF. The chain has TRBV27 and TRBJ1-2; D might be TRBD1 (5 bases). Looked up from germline, CDR1 is MNHEY and CDR2 is SMNVEV (reference sequence). Trimming pared 6 bases from V and 6 bases from J, leaving 17 bases between. The CDR3 spans 14 residues.

V usage is TRBV5-8 and J usage is TRBJ2-1; D tentatively reads TRBD1 or TRBD2 (5 bases each). The CDR3 is 14 residues long. Per the germline V gene, CDR1 is SGHTS and CDR2 is YDEGEE. V gave up 7 bases and J gave up 4 bases, with 15 bases separating them. The CDR3 region is CASHRGAFYNEQFF. CDR3 nucleotide sequence: TGTGCCAGCCACAGAGGGGCCTTTTACAATGAGCAGTTCTTC.

The rearrangement uses TRBV10-1 and TRBJ2-1; tentatively, D is TRBD1 (6 bases). Germline-derived CDR1 and CDR2 are WNHNN and SYGVQD (reference sequence). Trimming pared 5 bases from V and 0 bases from J, leaving 14 bases between. The CDR3 contains 16 residues. For the CDR3, the DNA is TGCGCCAGCAGTCCAGGGACACTTTACTCCTACAATGAGCAGTTCTTC. It specifies CASSPGTLYSYNEQFF.